These T cell receptor beta chains were read from a single sample in a study of blood T cell repertoires in COVID-19. Clones were read by immunoSEQ multiplex PCR, and TCRdb kept only the in-frame ones, dropping some. Among roughly 150,000 clones listed, 90% were seen once. Sequencing was performed on peripheral blood. Source of these receptors: a man aged 55-75 years with active or convalescent COVID-19. The CDR3 runs from the conserved cysteine through the conserved F or W. A D gene is named only where the DNA matches it firmly. Clone size is given for some rows only: seen once, a few or many times, or a class if the clone is expanded.

clone_size: -; d_call: TRBD2; cdr3_length: 16; j_call: TRBJ2-3; v_call: TRBV5-1; cdr3_aa: CASSFLAGYATDTQYF; cdr3_nt: TGCGCCAGCAGCTTTTTAGCGGGATACGCGACAGATACGCAGTATTTT
clone_size: once; d_call: TRBD2; cdr3_length: 17; j_call: TRBJ2-3; v_call: TRBV5-1; cdr3_aa: CASSFSGRAGDTDTQYF; cdr3_nt: TGCGCCAGCAGCTTTAGCGGGAGGGCCGGGGACACAGATACGCAGTATTTT
clone_size: -; d_call: -; cdr3_length: 12; j_call: TRBJ1-2; v_call: TRBV29-1; cdr3_aa: CSVEIRTYGYTF; cdr3_nt: TGCAGCGTTGAGATCCGAACATATGGCTACACCTTC
clone_size: -; d_call: TRBD1; cdr3_length: 15; j_call: TRBJ2-1; v_call: TRBV28; cdr3_aa: CASSLLGQGVNEQFF; cdr3_nt: TGTGCCAGCAGTCTTTTGGGACAGGGGGTCAATGAGCAGTTCTTC
clone_size: -; d_call: -; cdr3_length: 15; j_call: TRBJ1-2; v_call: TRBV2; cdr3_aa: CASIPDTLITGGYTF; cdr3_nt: TGTGCCAGCATCCCGGACACCTTAATTACGGGCGGCTACACCTTC
clone_size: once; d_call: -; cdr3_length: 11; j_call: TRBJ2-1; v_call: TRBV20-1; cdr3_aa: CSAEGGNEQFF; cdr3_nt: TGCAGTGCTGAAGGGGGCAATGAGCAGTTCTTC
clone_size: -; d_call: TRBD2; cdr3_length: 14; j_call: TRBJ2-2; v_call: TRBV7-2; cdr3_aa: CASRSAGLTGELFF; cdr3_nt: TGTGCCAGCAGATCAGCGGGACTCACCGGGGAGCTGTTTTTT
clone_size: -; d_call: -; cdr3_length: 16; j_call: TRBJ1-3; v_call: TRBV5-1; cdr3_aa: CASSTTTAHSGNTIYF; cdr3_nt: TGCGCCAGCAGCACTACGACAGCCCACTCTGGAAACACCATATATTTT
clone_size: once; d_call: -; cdr3_length: 15; j_call: TRBJ1-5; v_call: TRBV6-1; cdr3_aa: CASSDADISNQPQHF; cdr3_nt: TGTGCCAGCAGTGATGCGGATATTAGCAATCAGCCCCAGCATTTT
clone_size: -; d_call: -; cdr3_length: 14; j_call: TRBJ1-1; v_call: TRBV19; cdr3_aa: CASRYTGRNTEAFF; cdr3_nt: TGTGCCAGTAGGTATACAGGGCGGAACACTGAAGCTTTCTTT
clone_size: few; d_call: -; cdr3_length: 14; j_call: TRBJ2-7; v_call: TRBV5-5; cdr3_aa: CASSLAGIGGEQYF; cdr3_nt: TGTGCCAGCAGCTTGGCCGGGATAGGGGGCGAGCAGTACTTC
clone_size: -; d_call: -; cdr3_length: 15; j_call: TRBJ1-2; v_call: TRBV5-1; cdr3_aa: CASSLWSASDYGYTF; cdr3_nt: TGCGCCAGCAGCTTGTGGTCAGCCAGCGACTATGGCTACACCTTC
clone_size: -; d_call: -; cdr3_length: 14; j_call: TRBJ1-1; v_call: TRBV11-2; cdr3_aa: CASSSHKMNTEAFF; cdr3_nt: TGTGCCAGCAGCTCACACAAGATGAACACTGAAGCTTTCTTT
clone_size: -; d_call: TRBD1; cdr3_length: 15; j_call: TRBJ2-7; v_call: TRBV3-1/TRBV3-2; cdr3_aa: CASSQGTENSYEQYF; cdr3_nt: TGTGCCAGCAGCCAGGGGACAGAGAACTCCTACGAGCAGTACTTC
clone_size: -; d_call: -; cdr3_length: 14; j_call: TRBJ2-1; v_call: TRBV5-5; cdr3_aa: CASSRLAGENEQFF; cdr3_nt: TGTGCCAGCAGCCGATTGGCAGGGGAGAATGAGCAGTTCTTC
clone_size: -; d_call: -; cdr3_length: 13; j_call: TRBJ2-7; v_call: TRBV6-6; cdr3_aa: CASHGTRSYEQYF; cdr3_nt: TGTGCCAGCCATGGGACTCGCTCCTACGAGCAGTACTTC
clone_size: once; d_call: -; cdr3_length: 15; j_call: TRBJ2-7; v_call: TRBV19; cdr3_aa: CASSIVSGLFYEQYF; cdr3_nt: TGTGCCAGTAGTATAGTATCCGGGTTGTTCTACGAGCAGTACTTC
clone_size: few; d_call: TRBD1; cdr3_length: 18; j_call: TRBJ1-5; v_call: TRBV6-2/TRBV6-3; cdr3_aa: CASSWDRGDGLSNQPQHF; cdr3_nt: TGTGCCAGCAGTTGGGACAGGGGAGACGGACTTAGCAATCAGCCCCAGCATTTT
clone_size: -; d_call: TRBD2; cdr3_length: 15; j_call: TRBJ2-1; v_call: TRBV11-2; cdr3_aa: CASSDSGRIYNEQFF; cdr3_nt: TGTGCCAGCAGCGATAGCGGGAGGATTTACAATGAGCAGTTCTTC
clone_size: -; d_call: TRBD1; cdr3_length: 16; j_call: TRBJ2-5; v_call: TRBV7-8; cdr3_aa: CASSLNSRTGWETQYF; cdr3_nt: TGTGCCAGCAGCTTAAATTCCCGGACAGGGTGGGAGACCCAGTACTTC
clone_size: -; d_call: -; cdr3_length: 16; j_call: TRBJ2-3; v_call: TRBV6-5; cdr3_aa: CASSYSIGRGGDTQYF; cdr3_nt: TGTGCCAGCAGTTACTCGATCGGAAGGGGAGGAGATACGCAGTATTTT
clone_size: -; d_call: -; cdr3_length: 13; j_call: TRBJ1-2; v_call: TRBV4-1; cdr3_aa: CASSLRRGRGYTF; cdr3_nt: TGCGCCAGCAGCCTTAGGAGGGGCCGTGGCTACACCTTC
clone_size: -; d_call: -; cdr3_length: 16; j_call: TRBJ1-2; v_call: TRBV7-9; cdr3_aa: CASSLVPEGIFYGYTF; cdr3_nt: TGTGCCAGCAGCTTAGTCCCTGAGGGCATCTTCTATGGCTACACCTTC
clone_size: -; d_call: TRBD1; cdr3_length: 14; j_call: TRBJ1-1; v_call: TRBV19; cdr3_aa: CASSMWTGNTEAFF; cdr3_nt: TGTGCCAGTAGTATGTGGACAGGGAACACTGAAGCTTTCTTT
clone_size: -; d_call: TRBD2; cdr3_length: 14; j_call: TRBJ2-3; v_call: TRBV29-1; cdr3_aa: CSVEARLAGDPQYF; cdr3_nt: TGCAGCGTTGAAGCGAGGCTAGCGGGGGACCCGCAGTATTTT
clone_size: -; d_call: TRBD1; cdr3_length: 14; j_call: TRBJ2-7; v_call: TRBV6-5; cdr3_aa: CASSFQQGFYEQYF; cdr3_nt: TGTGCCAGCAGTTTCCAACAGGGGTTCTACGAGCAGTACTTC
clone_size: many; d_call: -; cdr3_length: 12; j_call: TRBJ2-7; v_call: TRBV3-1/TRBV3-2; cdr3_aa: CASSQTGYEQYF; cdr3_nt: TGTGCCAGCAGCCAAACAGGCTACGAGCAGTACTTC
clone_size: few; d_call: -; cdr3_length: 13; j_call: TRBJ1-1; v_call: TRBV19; cdr3_aa: CASSLQRETEAFF; cdr3_nt: TGTGCCAGTAGTTTACAGAGAGAGACTGAAGCTTTCTTT
clone_size: -; d_call: -; cdr3_length: 14; j_call: TRBJ1-1; v_call: TRBV2; cdr3_aa: CASTGMRSNTEAFF; cdr3_nt: TGTGCCAGCACCGGGATGCGAAGTAACACTGAAGCTTTCTTT
clone_size: -; d_call: -; cdr3_length: 15; j_call: TRBJ1-6; v_call: TRBV6-1; cdr3_aa: CASSERGSGESPLHF; cdr3_nt: TGTGCCAGCAGTGAAAGGGGGAGTGGAGAATCACCCCTCCACTTT
clone_size: -; d_call: -; cdr3_length: 14; j_call: TRBJ1-2; v_call: TRBV3-1/TRBV3-2; cdr3_aa: CASSQITGNYGYTF; cdr3_nt: TGTGCCAGCAGCCAAATCACAGGGAACTATGGCTACACCTTC
clone_size: -; d_call: -; cdr3_length: 13; j_call: TRBJ1-5; v_call: TRBV6-1; cdr3_aa: CASSDPGNQPQHF; cdr3_nt: TGTGCCAGCAGTGACCCAGGGAATCAGCCCCAGCATTTT
clone_size: once; d_call: -; cdr3_length: 11; j_call: TRBJ2-5; v_call: TRBV5-1; cdr3_aa: CASSLSETQYF; cdr3_nt: TGCGCCAGCAGCTTGTCGGAGACCCAGTACTTC
clone_size: -; d_call: TRBD1; cdr3_length: 14; j_call: TRBJ1-1; v_call: TRBV6-5; cdr3_aa: CASRAGQVNTEAFF; cdr3_nt: TGTGCCAGCAGGGCAGGACAGGTGAACACTGAAGCTTTCTTT
clone_size: -; d_call: -; cdr3_length: 14; j_call: TRBJ1-2; v_call: TRBV4-1; cdr3_aa: CASSQIQRGYGYTF; cdr3_nt: TGCGCCAGCAGCCAAATCCAGCGAGGGTATGGCTACACCTTC
clone_size: -; d_call: -; cdr3_length: 15; j_call: TRBJ2-4; v_call: TRBV5-4; cdr3_aa: CASSRDFFDKNIQYF; cdr3_nt: TGTGCCAGCAGCCGGGACTTTTTCGACAAAAACATTCAGTACTTC
clone_size: -; d_call: -; cdr3_length: 13; j_call: TRBJ1-4; v_call: TRBV18; cdr3_aa: CASSERANEKLFF; cdr3_nt: TGTGCCAGCTCCGAGAGGGCTAATGAAAAACTGTTTTTT
clone_size: once; d_call: -; cdr3_length: 16; j_call: TRBJ1-5; v_call: TRBV2; cdr3_aa: CASSGEDNYSNQPQHF; cdr3_nt: TGTGCCAGCAGTGGAGAGGACAACTATAGCAATCAGCCCCAGCATTTT
clone_size: -; d_call: -; cdr3_length: 15; j_call: TRBJ2-1; v_call: TRBV11-3; cdr3_aa: CASSFGSLAYNEQFF; cdr3_nt: TGTGCCAGCAGCTTTGGGTCGCTAGCTTACAATGAGCAGTTCTTC
clone_size: -; d_call: TRBD2; cdr3_length: 20; j_call: TRBJ2-1; v_call: TRBV5-1; cdr3_aa: CASSPVRGASGRLIGNEQFF; cdr3_nt: TGCGCCAGCAGCCCGGTTCGGGGAGCTAGCGGGAGACTAATAGGCAATGAGCAGTTCTTC
clone_size: -; d_call: TRBD1; cdr3_length: 14; j_call: TRBJ2-3; v_call: TRBV15; cdr3_aa: CATSETGGRDTQYF; cdr3_nt: TGTGCCACCAGCGAAACAGGGGGCAGGGATACGCAGTATTTT
clone_size: -; d_call: -; cdr3_length: 16; j_call: TRBJ1-2; v_call: TRBV5-8; cdr3_aa: CASSLAGGARSYGYTF; cdr3_nt: TGTGCCAGCAGCTTGGCTGGGGGGGCGCGGAGCTATGGCTACACCTTC
clone_size: few; d_call: -; cdr3_length: 13; j_call: TRBJ2-3; v_call: TRBV11-2; cdr3_aa: CASSPAVADTQYF; cdr3_nt: TGTGCCAGCAGTCCAGCCGTAGCGGATACGCAGTATTTT
clone_size: -; d_call: TRBD1; cdr3_length: 14; j_call: TRBJ1-1; v_call: TRBV18; cdr3_aa: CASSQGAGNTEAFF; cdr3_nt: TGTGCCAGCTCACAGGGGGCGGGGAACACTGAAGCTTTCTTT
clone_size: -; d_call: TRBD1; cdr3_length: 15; j_call: TRBJ1-3; v_call: TRBV19; cdr3_aa: CASSIVGTGRNTIYF; cdr3_nt: TGTGCCAGTAGTATAGTCGGGACAGGGAGAAACACCATATATTTT
clone_size: -; d_call: TRBD1; cdr3_length: 16; j_call: TRBJ1-4; v_call: TRBV5-4; cdr3_aa: CASSFSGGQGGEKLFF; cdr3_nt: TGTGCCAGCAGCTTCTCCGGAGGACAGGGTGGTGAAAAACTGTTTTTT
clone_size: -; d_call: -; cdr3_length: 13; j_call: TRBJ2-7; v_call: TRBV5-4; cdr3_aa: CASSLRDNYEQYF; cdr3_nt: TGTGCCAGCAGCCTCCGGGATAACTACGAGCAGTACTTC
clone_size: -; d_call: -; cdr3_length: 17; j_call: TRBJ1-5; v_call: TRBV19; cdr3_aa: CASSMGGGDVSNQPQHF; cdr3_nt: TGTGCCAGTAGTATGGGGGGAGGGGATGTGAGCAATCAGCCCCAGCATTTT
clone_size: -; d_call: -; cdr3_length: 14; j_call: TRBJ1-2; v_call: TRBV19; cdr3_aa: CASSIQTGEGGYTF; cdr3_nt: TGTGCCAGTAGTATACAAACGGGGGAAGGTGGCTACACCTTC
clone_size: -; d_call: -; cdr3_length: 15; j_call: TRBJ2-1; v_call: TRBV24-1; cdr3_aa: CATSAARATYNEQFF; cdr3_nt: TGTGCCACCAGTGCGGCCAGGGCAACCTACAATGAGCAGTTCTTC
clone_size: -; d_call: -; cdr3_length: 14; j_call: TRBJ2-7; v_call: TRBV10-1; cdr3_aa: CASGSAGAGYEQYF; cdr3_nt: TGCGCCAGCGGCTCGGCGGGGGCTGGGTACGAGCAGTACTTC
clone_size: -; d_call: TRBD2; cdr3_length: 17; j_call: TRBJ2-3; v_call: TRBV7-9; cdr3_aa: CASSFGTSGRLTDTQYF; cdr3_nt: TGTGCCAGCAGCTTCGGGACTAGCGGGAGGCTCACAGATACGCAGTATTTT
clone_size: once; d_call: -; cdr3_length: 15; j_call: TRBJ1-2; v_call: TRBV5-4; cdr3_aa: CASSYDRRANYGYTF; cdr3_nt: TGTGCCAGCAGTTACGACAGAAGAGCTAACTATGGCTACACCTTC
clone_size: -; d_call: TRBD1; cdr3_length: 15; j_call: TRBJ2-7; v_call: TRBV6-5; cdr3_aa: CASSTNRGTSYEQYF; cdr3_nt: TGTGCCAGCAGTACAAACAGGGGGACCTCCTACGAGCAGTACTTC
clone_size: -; d_call: TRBD1; cdr3_length: 16; j_call: TRBJ1-5; v_call: TRBV19; cdr3_aa: CASDRVQTGGIQPQHF; cdr3_nt: TGTGCCAGTGACCGGGTACAGACAGGGGGTATCCAGCCCCAGCATTTT